Listed below are T cell receptor beta chains from one sample, sequenced in a study of T cell changes during pregnancy in multiple sclerosis. Measured with immunoSEQ multiplex PCR; TCRdb has only the in-frame clones, and not every one. The sample holds around 130,000 clones, approximately 93% seen once. This specimen consisted of peripheral blood, obtained before pregnancy. These receptors all stem from a female donor with multiple sclerosis, enrolled in a pregnancy study. Both conserved end residues are trimmed from each CDR3. The D gene is left open where the match is weak.

d_call	v_call	cdr3_length	j_call	cdr3_aa
NA	TRBV7-9	10	TRBJ1-1	ATGEGSTEAF
NA	TRBV4-1	14	TRBJ2-3	ASSQTLAFSTDTQY
TRBD1	TRBV6-5	12	TRBJ2-7	ASSYKQGIGEQY
NA	TRBV6-1	14	TRBJ1-6	ASSETGHLSNSPLH
TRBD2	TRBV11-2	16	TRBJ2-7	ASSPRLERGASSYEQY
NA	TRBV30	14	TRBJ2-3	AWMQGGGRNVDTQY
NA	TRBV6-1	12	TRBJ2-7	ASSEPGRGYEQY
TRBD2	TRBV19	16	TRBJ2-3	ASSIGTSGGASTDTQY
NA	TRBV5-4	13	TRBJ2-3	ASSLRREGTDTQY
TRBD1	TRBV11-2	11	TRBJ1-2	ASSATGGFGYT
NA	TRBV7-2	13	TRBJ1-3	ASSLGRGSGNTIY
TRBD2	TRBV4-1	14	TRBJ2-5	ASSQVSGGAKETQY
NA	TRBV19	13	TRBJ1-5	ASGKTWTSNQPQH
NA	TRBV4-1	12	TRBJ1-4	ASSPGGDNEKLF
NA	TRBV7-2	13	TRBJ2-3	ASATAVQGADTQY
NA	TRBV5-6	13	TRBJ2-7	ASSLSTRPRIEQY
NA	TRBV2	9	TRBJ2-7	ASSELAGQY
TRBD2	TRBV5-4	13	TRBJ2-3	ASSSLRGSLDTQY
NA	TRBV7-9	11	TRBJ2-7	ASSVWSGYEQY
NA	TRBV28	12	TRBJ1-5	ASSLFWGDQPQH
TRBD2	TRBV2	15	TRBJ2-3	ASRWTSANLLTDTQY
TRBD1	TRBV11-3	11	TRBJ2-1	ASSLVGGGEQF
TRBD1	TRBV2	15	TRBJ1-6	ASGLTGTGLRDSPLH
NA	TRBV7-2	12	TRBJ2-1	ASSLLSGSGEQF
TRBD1	TRBV18	14	TRBJ1-2	ASSPDRVPSNYGYT
NA	TRBV19	11	TRBJ2-2	ASSPSGTGELF
TRBD2	TRBV11-2	13	TRBJ2-4	ASSRRGLAENIQY
NA	TRBV6-1	14	TRBJ1-5	ASSEEKGRVNQPQH
NA	TRBV29-1	12	TRBJ2-3	SADGKGNTDTQY
TRBD2	TRBV7-3	13	TRBJ2-1	ASSKGLANYNEQF